This T cell receptor (beta chain) was sequenced during a study of blood T cell repertoires in COVID-19. Patients at the Seattle site were enrolled during active infection and followed longitudinally. V lost 5 bases to trimming and J lost 6 bases; unmatched junction nucleotides: 11. The germline CDR1 and CDR2 sequences are SGHTA and FQGNSA. The CDR3 is 15 amino acids. The repertoire was sequenced with immunoSEQ multiplex PCR; TCRdb's copy has only in-frame clones and lacks some. The data contain under 200,000 clones, roughly 81% of them singletons. The sequencing sample was made of peripheral blood. The sequence was collected from a woman older than 75 with COVID-19, enrolled during active disease. The chain links TRBV7-2 to TRBJ2-5, with 8 bases that match TRBD1. CDR3 bases: TGTGCCAGCAGCCAAAGGGCCAGGGGGCAAAAGACCCAGTACTTC. This gives the protein CASSQRARGQKTQYF.